This T cell receptor beta chain was profiled in a study of cytomegalovirus exposure and HLA in healthy donors. A remark on this clone: What it binds is unknown.

Overall study results and limits: Among the CMV-associated chains, a few were confirmed in vitro as specific for CMV antigens. Later analysis indicated greater clonal expansion among HLA-associated TCR beta chains than among equally common other chains.

It was with 60 Vbeta and 13 Jbeta primers that the PCR ran. Sequencing was performed with immunoSEQ multiplex PCR; in TCRdb, only in-frame clones are kept and a portion is missing. The table records about 160,000 clones, roughly 80% of them present only once. V lost 5 bases to trimming and J lost 0 bases, with 20 bases between them. Looked up from germline, CDR1 is LNHDA and CDR2 is SQIVND (reference sequence). The CDR3 runs 18 residues. The clonotype was recovered from a male donor in good health and CMV-seropositive. Sequencing was done on a sample of PBMCs. The chain recombines TRBV19 with TRBJ2-1; D is possibly TRBD2 (6 bases). For the CDR3, the DNA is TGTGCCAGTAGTGGAGAGGGTCCGGGGACTTCCTCCTACAATGAGCAGTTCTTC. Protein sequence: CASSGEGPGTSSYNEQFF.